This is a list of T cell receptor beta chains from one sample in a study of T cell responses to AZD1222 COVID-19 vaccine. TCRdb keeps only in-frame clones here, not all; method: immunoSEQ multiplex PCR. The table lists 150,000 to 170,000 clones, 86% of them singletons. The source material was peripheral blood, sampled on day 0 of MenACWY control vaccination. The receptors derive from an adult in good health. CDR3s include the opening cysteine and the closing phenylalanine or tryptophan. Each record gives: V gene, clone size, D gene, J gene, CDR3 protein, CDR3 DNA. A D gene is named only where the DNA matches it firmly. Clone size is stated in some rows and not others, as once, few, many or a class when expanded.

TRBV6-5,NA,NA,TRBJ1-6,CASSYSRASYNSPLHF,TGTGCCAGCAGTTACTCGAGGGCCAGCTATAATTCACCCCTCCACTTT
TRBV19,NA,NA,TRBJ1-4,CASSIYGAGTNEKLFF,TGTGCCAGTAGTATATACGGGGCAGGGACTAATGAAAAACTGTTTTTT
TRBV14,NA,NA,TRBJ2-7,CASSQDRGGSEQYF,TGTGCCAGCAGCCAAGACAGGGGAGGAAGCGAGCAGTACTTC
TRBV6-2/TRBV6-3,NA,NA,TRBJ2-5,CASSYSSPPRGETQYF,TGTGCCAGCAGTTACTCCTCCCCGCCTAGAGGGGAGACCCAGTACTTC
TRBV11-1,few,TRBD1,TRBJ2-4,CASSTQTGGTDIQYF,TGTGCCAGCAGCACCCAGACAGGGGGCACGGACATTCAGTACTTC
TRBV5-6,few,TRBD1,TRBJ1-1,CASSLPLQGALTEAFF,TGTGCCAGCAGCCTCCCCCTACAGGGGGCGTTGACTGAAGCTTTCTTT
TRBV4-2,once,NA,TRBJ1-1,CASSQGQLEAFF,TGTGCCAGCAGCCAGGGGCAGCTTGAAGCTTTCTTT
TRBV6-2/TRBV6-3,NA,NA,TRBJ1-2,CASSTRESPNYGYTF,TGTGCCAGCAGCACCAGAGAGAGCCCGAACTATGGCTACACCTTC
TRBV5-1,NA,NA,TRBJ1-6,CASSSDGLNSPLHF,TGCGCCAGCAGCTCGGACGGCCTGAATTCACCCCTCCACTTT
TRBV12-2,NA,NA,TRBJ2-1,CASRLEGGQFF,TGTGCAAGTCGCTTAGAGGGGGGGCAGTTCTTC
TRBV2,NA,NA,TRBJ1-3,CASSEMGGPGGNTIYF,TGTGCCAGCAGTGAGATGGGGGGCCCGGGTGGAAACACCATATATTTT
TRBV6-1,NA,NA,TRBJ1-2,CASSERPAYGYTF,TGTGCCAGCAGTGAACGGCCCGCCTATGGCTACACCTTC
TRBV29-1,NA,NA,TRBJ2-3,CSVQRGTGDTQYF,TGCAGCGTTCAAAGAGGGACGGGAGATACGCAGTATTTT
TRBV9,NA,NA,TRBJ2-3,CASSAADKTTTDTQYF,TGTGCCAGCAGCGCTGCGGACAAAACCACCACAGATACGCAGTATTTT
TRBV28,NA,NA,TRBJ1-2,CASSLLRYYGYTF,TGTGCCAGCAGTTTATTACGGTACTATGGCTACACCTTC
TRBV2,NA,NA,TRBJ1-5,CASRGGQPQHF,TGTGCCAGCAGGGGAGGACAGCCCCAGCATTTT
TRBV5-1,NA,TRBD2,TRBJ2-3,CASSPSGIADTQYF,TGCGCCAGCAGCCCTAGCGGGATCGCAGATACGCAGTATTTT
TRBV18,NA,NA,TRBJ2-5,CASSLLRSQETQYF,TGTGCCAGCTCCCTCCTCCGCAGCCAAGAGACCCAGTACTTC
TRBV7-2,NA,NA,TRBJ1-2,CASSLGGGHNYGYTF,TGTGCCAGCAGCTTAGGTGGGGGCCACAACTATGGCTACACCTTC
TRBV6-2/TRBV6-3,NA,NA,TRBJ1-5,CASSKQTSGTRSF,TGTGCCAGCAGTAAACAAACGTCCGGGACACGGAGTTTT
TRBV28,NA,NA,TRBJ2-5,CASTPRQEYPWGATQYF,TGTGCCAGCACCCCTCGCCAGGAGTATCCGTGGGGAGCGACCCAGTACTTC
TRBV7-2,NA,NA,TRBJ2-1,CASSLQGGEQFF,TGTGCCAGCAGTTTACAGGGCGGCGAGCAGTTCTTC
TRBV4-1,NA,TRBD2,TRBJ2-5,CASSPYGGGMKETQYF,TGCGCCAGCAGCCCTTATGGGGGGGGTATGAAGGAGACCCAGTACTTC
TRBV24-1,NA,TRBD1,TRBJ1-4,CATSDSTGGNEKLFF,TGTGCCACCAGCGACTCGACAGGGGGAAATGAAAAACTGTTTTTT
TRBV5-1,few,NA,TRBJ2-6,CASRVGLAPTGANVLTF,TGCGCCAGCCGGGTAGGGCTAGCCCCGACTGGGGCCAACGTCCTGACTTTC
TRBV11-2,NA,NA,TRBJ2-2,CASSGERRGGYTGELFF,TGTGCCAGCAGCGGAGAAAGAAGGGGGGGTTACACCGGGGAGCTGTTTTTT
TRBV19,NA,NA,TRBJ2-1,CASSSRAGPRAYNEQFF,TGTGCCAGTAGTTCCCGGGCGGGACCACGGGCCTACAATGAGCAGTTCTTC
TRBV5-1,NA,TRBD1,TRBJ1-5,CASSPTGTGGYQPQHF,TGCGCCAGCAGCCCCACCGGGACAGGGGGCTACCAGCCCCAGCATTTT
TRBV7-2,NA,NA,TRBJ2-1,CASSPRRTADNEQFF,TGTGCCAGCAGCCCCAGACGGACAGCTGACAATGAGCAGTTCTTC
TRBV5-1,NA,TRBD1,TRBJ1-2,CASSRTGSNYGYTF,TGCGCCAGCAGCAGGACAGGGAGTAACTATGGCTACACCTTC
TRBV19,few,TRBD1,TRBJ1-2,CASSPQSTGYSRGYTF,TGTGCCAGTAGTCCGCAATCGACAGGGTATTCGAGAGGCTACACCTTC
TRBV20-1,NA,NA,TRBJ1-5,CSASGGSNQPQHF,TGCAGTGCTAGTGGGGGTAGCAATCAGCCCCAGCATTTT
TRBV11-3,NA,TRBD2,TRBJ2-1,CASSWTGGYNEQFF,TGTGCCAGCAGCTGGACGGGAGGCTACAATGAGCAGTTCTTC
TRBV6-5,NA,NA,TRBJ2-5,CASRQGKETQYF,TGTGCCAGCCGGCAGGGAAAAGAGACCCAGTACTTC
TRBV7-9,NA,TRBD2,TRBJ2-7,CASSPFPGSAGSYEQYF,TGTGCCAGCAGCCCCTTCCCCGGGTCAGCGGGGTCCTACGAGCAGTACTTC
TRBV7-2,NA,NA,TRBJ2-5,CASSFPGQETQYF,TGTGCCAGCAGCTTCCCCGGTCAAGAGACCCAGTACTTC
TRBV11-2,NA,NA,TRBJ2-1,CASSTSRGQFF,TGTGCCAGCAGCACATCTAGGGGGCAGTTCTTC
TRBV9,NA,NA,TRBJ2-7,CASSDRAIVSSGEQYF,TGTGCCAGCAGCGATAGGGCCATCGTTTCCTCGGGCGAGCAGTACTTC
TRBV28,NA,NA,TRBJ1-1,CASSLGGQNTEAFF,TGTGCCAGCAGTTTAGGGGGCCAGAACACTGAAGCTTTCTTT
TRBV7-2,few,TRBD2,TRBJ2-2,CASNSGSSLWGGGELFF,TGTGCCAGCAATAGCGGGAGTTCTCTGTGGGGCGGCGGGGAGCTGTTTTTT
TRBV19,NA,NA,TRBJ1-2,CASSTLHRDSPYGYTF,TGTGCCAGTAGTACCTTACACCGGGACTCACCCTATGGCTACACCTTC
TRBV2,NA,NA,TRBJ1-6,CASSVQWESPLHF,TGTGCCAGCAGTGTCCAGTGGGAATCACCCCTCCACTTT
TRBV15,NA,NA,TRBJ2-6,CATTKDTGMIISGANVLTF,TGTGCCACCACGAAAGATACAGGGATGATTATCTCTGGGGCCAACGTCCTGACTTTC
TRBV6-2/TRBV6-3,NA,TRBD2,TRBJ2-5,CASSLSGGGGETQYF,TGTGCCAGCAGTCTCTCCGGGGGGGGCGGTGAGACCCAGTACTTC
TRBV24-1,NA,TRBD1,TRBJ1-5,CATSESGTGFNQPQHF,TGTGCCACCAGTGAGTCCGGGACAGGCTTCAATCAGCCCCAGCATTTT
TRBV12-2,NA,NA,TRBJ2-6,CASRLRGAQLTGANVLTF,TGTGCAAGTCGCTTACGGGGGGCGCAACTAACTGGGGCCAACGTCCTGACTTTC
TRBV5-1,NA,TRBD2,TRBJ2-3,CASSSPGGFGTDTQYF,TGCGCCAGCAGCTCCCCGGGGGGATTCGGCACAGATACGCAGTATTTT
TRBV27,NA,NA,TRBJ2-7,CASSPRRDSLSSYEQYF,TGTGCCAGCAGTCCACGGCGGGACTCGCTAAGCTCCTACGAGCAGTACTTC
TRBV5-4,NA,TRBD1,TRBJ2-5,CASSFDQGAGETQYF,TGTGCCAGCAGCTTTGACCAGGGGGCTGGCGAGACCCAGTACTTC
TRBV7-9,NA,TRBD1,TRBJ1-4,CASSDRTGNEKLFF,TGTGCCAGCAGTGACAGGACAGGGAATGAAAAACTGTTTTTT
TRBV27,NA,NA,TRBJ1-5,CASSLGQYEPQHF,TGTGCCAGCAGTTTGGGTCAATACGAGCCCCAGCATTTT
TRBV7-8,NA,NA,TRBJ2-1,CASSPRGQGDEQFF,TGTGCCAGCAGCCCCCGCGGGCAGGGTGATGAGCAGTTCTTC